A selection of T cell receptor beta chains follows, all from one sample in a study of identical twins. Each CDR3 protein is one row after TCRdb ran MiXCR on the 5' RACE reads. The repertoire includes roughly 1.6 million distinct CDR3 sequences, about 31% of them detected once, and about 0.27% sits in the top ten. Sequenced material: cord blood. The receptors originated from a newborn girl in good health. Each CDR3 is given without its conserved first and last residue. Not all rows give a size; the values are once, few, many and, for expanded clones, a class.

few,TRBV2,ASSDRGQGFYEQY
NA,TRBV10-3,ATQGGLAVMSSYNEQF
NA,TRBV7-6,ASSRQTTEPYEQY
few,TRBV7-9,ASSLYSGGAHTQY
NA,TRBV7-8,ASSGRDRGLAGAGANVLT
NA,TRBV4-1,ASSRSSSNEQF
NA,TRBV6-1,ASRPSSGRSGEQF
NA,TRBV7-2,ASTTGPPYEQY
NA,TRBV6-6,ASSYFGTDYNGYT
NA,TRBV28,ASRTGQAIRHTQY
NA,TRBV20-1,SARGRVASNEQY
few,TRBV5-1,ASSSDIYGYT
few,TRBV20-1,SARDGQTGLSEQY
many,TRBV3-1,ASSPGLAGGPTDTQY
NA,TRBV6-1,ASSEIWDRGRETQY
few,TRBV29-1,SVDGSGGKTQY
few,TRBV7-2,ASSLLGFEETQY
NA,TRBV6-2/TRBV6-3,GSGWGLATFGSYNEQY
many,TRBV20-1,SARDPWGETQY
few,TRBV29-1,SVDKQSPTNYGYT